What follows are 27 T cell receptor beta chains derived from one specimen sequenced in a study of CD8+ T cells in alopecia areata. The treatment: oral pan-JAK inhibitor, 5-10 mg twice daily. cDNA serving as the sequencing template came from extracted, reverse transcribed RNA. Sequenced by immunoSEQ multiplex PCR; TCRdb stores in-frame clones only, minus some. The data hold some 190,000 clones, with about three fifths observed a single time. Material: CD4+ T cells sorted from blood, obtained at week 24, from a patient treated with tofacitinib. The receptors were sampled from a human donor with alopecia areata.

The chain has TRBV18 and TRBJ1-1; perhaps TRBD1 as D (5 bases). The CDR3 totals 15 residues. Looked up from germline, CDR1 is KGHSH and CDR2 is LQKENI. V was clipped by 1 base and J by 3 bases, with 12 bases between them. The CDR3 coding sequence is TGTGCCAGCTCACCACTGAGTGGGGGAGACACTGAAGCTTTCTTT. Translating it yields CASSPLSGGDTEAFF.

The V and J genes are TRBV5-1 and TRBJ2-7; the D gene is possibly TRBD1 (5 bases). CDR1 is SGHRS, CDR2 YFSETQ, per germline. This CDR3 comprises 15 residues. V shed 0 bases and J shed 2 bases, with 12 bases lying between them. The CDR3 bases are TGCGCCAGCAGCTTGGAATGGGGCGCAACCTACGAGCAGTACTTC. This codes for CASSLEWGATYEQYF.

This clone has just a few counts. Other DNA sequences in the same sample also yield this CDR3. This chain uses TRBV30 with TRBJ1-1; maybe TRBD1 (5 bases). V lost 3 bases and J lost 1, with 6 bases in between. Germline V CDR1 and CDR2: GTSNPN, SVGIG (reference sequence). The length of the CDR3 is 12 residues. For the CDR3, the DNA is TGTGCCTGGAGGACAGCGAACACTGAAGCTTTCTTT. Translation: CAWRTANTEAFF. Full variable domain (remainder filled in from reference TRBV30 and TRBJ1-1): SQTIHQWPATLVQPVGSPLSLECTVEGTSNPNLYWYRQAAGRGLQLLFYSVGIGQISSEVPQNLSASRPQDRQFILSSKKLLLSDSGFYLCAWRTANTEAFFGQGTRLTVV.

This clone has just one count. This chain joins TRBV5-6 and TRBJ1-2; 12 bases match TRBD1. CDR3 length: 15 amino acids. CDR1 and CDR2 from the germline V gene are SGHDT and YYEEEE. V was clipped by 4 bases and J by 6 bases; unmatched bases: 7. The CDR3 DNA follows: TGTGCCAGCAGCGAAAGGGACAGGGGGCTAAATGGCTACACCTTC. Protein: CASSERDRGLNGYTF.

The rearrangement uses TRBV5-1 and TRBJ1-4; D is possibly TRBD1 (6 bases). V shed 0 bases and J shed 7 bases, with 13 bases lying between them. The germline CDR1 and CDR2 sequences are SGHRS and YFSETQ. CDR3 size: 15 residues. CDR3 protein: CASSLDPGAGEKLFF. The DNA for the CDR3 is TGCGCCAGCAGCTTGGATCCGGGGGCCGGTGAAAAACTGTTTTTT.

The chain links TRBV30 to TRBJ1-1, with D unclear. Trimming took off 1 base at V and 7 bases at J, with 7 bases between the two ends. This CDR3 contains 11 residues. Germline lookup yields CDR1 GTSNPN and CDR2 SVGIG (reference sequence). DNA of the CDR3: TGTGCCTGGAGTGGTGAGGGTGAAGCTTTCTTT. Translation gives CAWSGEGEAFF. The whole variable domain, remainder taken from reference TRBV30 and TRBJ1-1, is SQTIHQWPATLVQPVGSPLSLECTVEGTSNPNLYWYRQAAGRGLQLLFYSVGIGQISSEVPQNLSASRPQDRQFILSSKKLLLSDSGFYLCAWSGEGEAFFGQGTRLTVV.

The chain carries TRBV11-1 and TRBJ2-3, with D perhaps being TRBD1 or TRBD2 (5 bases each). From germline, CDR1 is SGHAT and CDR2 FQDESV (reference sequence). Trimming left V 2 bases short and J 1 base short, with 10 bases between. The CDR3 runs to 15 residues. The chain's CDR3 is CASSLLMGGTDTQYF. In nucleotides, the CDR3 is TGTGCCAGCAGCTTACTTATGGGGGGCACAGATACGCAGTATTTT.

This chain connects TRBV5-1 to TRBJ2-1; D gene uncertain. With 4 bases removed from V and 0 bases from J, the gap between germline ends came to 11 bases. The CDR3 runs to 15 residues. The V gene's germline CDR1 is SGHRS and CDR2 YFSETQ. CDR3 loop: CASSPAGGSYNEQFF. Here the CDR3 DNA reads TGCGCCAGCAGCCCAGCCGGTGGCTCCTACAATGAGCAGTTCTTC.

This clone was recorded a few times. The rearrangement uses TRBV11-2 and TRBJ2-4; D unresolved. Germline CDR1 SGHAT, CDR2 FQNNGV. This CDR3 has 15 amino acids. Trimming took off 3 bases at V and 0 bases at J, with 9 bases between the two ends. The CDR3 here is CASSLEPLAKNIQYF. The CDR3 bases are TGTGCCAGCAGCTTGGAACCCCTAGCCAAAAACATTCAGTACTTC.

This sequence joins TRBV6-5 and TRBJ2-1; D may match TRBD1 or TRBD2 (6 bases each). Germline loops: CDR1 MNHEY, CDR2 SVGAGI. The CDR3 extends over 13 amino acids. Deletions cut 10 bases from V and 6 bases from J, with 16 bases between. CDR3 amino acids: CATLEQGGNEQFF. The CDR3 region has the DNA TGTGCCACTCTCGAACAGGGAGGCAATGAGCAGTTCTTC.

This chain connects TRBV30 to TRBJ2-7, with D possibly called TRBD1 or TRBD2 (5 bases each). CDR1 is GTSNPN and CDR2 is SVGIG in the germline V gene (reference sequence). V dropped 2 bases and J dropped 2 bases, with 13 bases sitting between them. This CDR3 region has 14 residues. The DNA of the CDR3 is TGTGCCTGGAGTACTTGGGGGTTAGCCTACGAGCAGTACTTC. It codes for CAWSTWGLAYEQYF.

J is TRBJ1-6 and V is TRBV15; a weak D match, TRBD1 (6 bases). The CDR3 consists of 13 residues. Germline V gene sequence: CDR1 LNHNV, CDR2 YYDKDF (reference sequence). V was cut by 3 bases and J by 13 bases, with 13 bases left in between. CDR3 DNA sequence: TGTGCCACCAGCAGGGGGGCTGTGGGGCCCCTCCACTTT. Translation: CATSRGAVGPLHF. The variable domain in full, completed from reference TRBV15 and TRBJ1-6, reads DAMVIQNPRYQVTQFGKPVTLSCSQTLNHNVMYWYQQKSSQAPKLLFHYYDKDFNNEADTPDNFQSRRPNTSFCFLDIRSPGLGDTAMYLCATSRGAVGPLHFGNGTRLTVT.

Comments on this clone: Mismatch with germline at one junction end may stem from a read error. The chain joins TRBV6-1 to TRBJ2-2; possibly TRBD2 for D (5 bases). The CDR3 is made up of 15 amino acids. Germline loops: CDR1 MNHNS, CDR2 SASEGT. CDR3 amino acids: CASSFKTTNTGELLF. CDR3 nucleotides: TGTGCCAGCAGTTTCAAAACTACGAACACCGGGGAGCTGCTTTTT.

This clone appeared once. The genes are TRBV29-1 and TRBJ2-1; possible D gene TRBD1, 6 bases. The germline V gene has CDR1 SQVTM and CDR2 ANQGSEA. The CDR3 covers 14 residues. Trimming took 7 bases from V and 2 from J, leaving 15 bases between them. In DNA form, the CDR3 reads TGCAGCGGGAGACAGGAGATGCCCTACAATGAGCAGTTCTTC. It codes for CSGRQEMPYNEQFF.

This clone has a count of ten or more. The gene calls are TRBV5-6 and TRBJ1-1; possibly TRBD1 for D (5 bases). The CDR3 contains 14 residues. Germline values: CDR1 SGHDT, CDR2 YYEEEE. The V and J ends lost 2 bases and 0 bases respectively, with 8 bases between them. Here the CDR3 DNA reads TGTGCCAGCAGCTTTGAGGGACTGAACACTGAAGCTTTCTTT. Residues: CASSFEGLNTEAFF. Variable domain in full (rest from reference TRBV5-6 and TRBJ1-1): DAGVTQSPTHLIKTRGQQVTLRCSPKSGHDTVSWYQQALGQGPQFIFQYYEEEERQRGNFPDRFSGHQFPNYSSELNVNALLLGDSALYLCASSFEGLNTEAFFGQGTRLTVV.

The chain is built from TRBV28 and TRBJ1-5, with D maybe TRBD1 (5 bases). The germline V gene has CDR1 MDHEN and CDR2 SYDVKM. V lost 2 bases, J lost 7 bases, and 15 bases lay in between. This CDR3 region has 15 residues. The CDR3 region has the DNA TGTGCCAGCAGTTTAAGGCACGGCCAGGGACAGCCCCAGCATTTT. As protein: CASSLRHGQGQPQHF.

The J gene is TRBJ1-2, the V gene TRBV30, with a tentative D call TRBD1 (5 bases). This CDR3 region has 12 residues. Germline V gene sequence: CDR1 GTSNPN, CDR2 SVGIG (reference sequence). V lost 4 bases to trimming and J lost 4 bases, with 10 bases between them. The CDR3 nucleotides are TGTGCCTGGACCACTGGGGGCTATGGCTACACCTTC. This codes for CAWTTGGYGYTF.

This clone has more than one count but fewer than ten. V usage is TRBV11-3 and J usage is TRBJ2-3, with D tentatively TRBD2 (5 bases). This CDR3 region has 12 residues. Germline V gene data show CDR1 as SGHNT and CDR2 as YENEEA. Trimming took off 4 bases at V and 9 bases at J, with 11 bases between the two ends. The CDR3 spells CASSSPTGTQYF. The DNA for the CDR3 is TGTGCCAGCAGCTCCCCGACGGGGACGCAGTATTTT.

This clone was found once. CDR3 bases: TGTGCCAGCAGCCGAACTACGAACACCGGGGAGCTGTTTTTT. This translates into CASSRTTNTGELFF. The V and J genes are TRBV14 and TRBJ2-2; no definite D call. This CDR3 is built from 14 residues. V lost 4 bases, J lost 0 bases, and 6 bases lay in between. Germline CDR1 is SGHDN and CDR2 is FVKESK.

This clone was recorded only once. J is TRBJ1-4 and V is TRBV5-1; 7 bases map to TRBD1. The CDR3 totals 14 residues. In germline, CDR1 is SGHRS, CDR2 YFSETQ. Trimming cost V 4 bases and J 6 bases; bases outside gene matches: 6. CDR3 sequence (DNA): TGCGCCAGCAGCCCGGACAGGTCCGATGAAAAACTGTTTTTT. Its protein product is CASSPDRSDEKLFF. Based on the CDR3 plus reference TRBV5-1 and TRBJ1-4, the full variable domain is KAGVTQTPRYLIKTRGQQVTLSCSPISGHRSVSWYQQTPGQGLQFLFEYFSETQRNKGNFPGRFSGRQFSNSRSEMNVSTLELGDSALYLCASSPDRSDEKLFFGSGTQLSVL.

The J gene is TRBJ2-1, the V gene TRBV29-1, with 9 bases identical to TRBD2. The J segment lost 9 bases and the V segment lost 6 bases, leaving 12 bases of the junction unmatched. There are 14 residues in the CDR3. The germline V gene has CDR1 SQVTM and CDR2 ANQGSEA. DNA of the CDR3: TGCAGCGTCCGAAATTCGGGACTAGCCTCTGAGCAGTTCTTC. It specifies CSVRNSGLASEQFF.

The chain employs TRBV18 and TRBJ2-7; 10 bases fit TRBD1. This CDR3 has 16 amino acids. CDR1 is KGHSH and CDR2 is LQKENI in the germline V gene. V shed 3 bases and J 0 bases; nucleotides not matched to a gene: 5. The CDR3 nucleotides are TGTGCCAGCTCACCTCAGGGACAGGGGACCTCCTACGAGCAGTACTTC. Translation gives CASSPQGQGTSYEQYF.

This clone was detected ten times or more. This sequence joins TRBV19 and TRBJ1-5; D call uncertain. CDR3 length: 15 amino acids. Trimming cost V 3 bases and J 3 bases, with 12 bases left between them. Germline V gene data show CDR1 as LNHDA and CDR2 as SQIVND (reference sequence). CDR3 region: CASSMGAVNNQPQHF. In DNA form, the CDR3 reads TGTGCCAGTAGTATGGGCGCAGTCAACAATCAGCCCCAGCATTTT.

CDR3 amino acids: CASSEAGRQGGGYTF. The CDR3 DNA reads as TGTGCCAGCAGTGAAGCGGGGCGACAGGGAGGTGGCTACACCTTC. The J gene is TRBJ1-2, the V gene TRBV2, with 7 positions matching TRBD1. CDR3 length: 15 residues. V gave up 0 bases and J gave up 7 bases; unmatched junction bases: 8. In germline, CDR1 is SNHLY, CDR2 FYNNEI.

In its sample, this clone was seen once. Written as DNA, the CDR3 is TGTGCCAGCAGTTCGACTAGCGGGGGGCGTAAAGATACGCAGTATTTT. As protein: CASSSTSGGRKDTQYF. This chain joins TRBV6-5 and TRBJ2-3; TRBD2 agrees at 13 bases. Germline trimming cut 4 bases from V and 5 bases from J; bases unmatched to any gene: 6. This CDR3 region has 16 residues. The V gene's germline CDR1 is MNHEY and CDR2 SVGAGI.

V is TRBV29-1 and J is TRBJ1-2; unclear D gene. The CDR3 totals 9 residues. CDR1 is SQVTM, CDR2 ANQGSEA, per germline. With 8 bases removed from V and 6 bases from J, the gap between germline ends came to 7 bases. This CDR3 is CSIADGYTF. Written as DNA, the CDR3 is TGCAGCATCGCGGATGGCTACACCTTC.

This clone was found once. This chain connects TRBV30 to TRBJ1-6; 11 bases agree with TRBD1. The CDR3 is made up of 15 amino acids. Trimming cost V 3 bases and J 10 bases; bases outside gene matches: 8. Germline loops: CDR1 GTSNPN, CDR2 SVGIG (reference sequence). The CDR3 spells CAWRAPGQGVSPLHF. The DNA of the CDR3 is TGTGCCTGGAGGGCCCCGGGACAGGGGGTCTCACCCCTCCACTTT.